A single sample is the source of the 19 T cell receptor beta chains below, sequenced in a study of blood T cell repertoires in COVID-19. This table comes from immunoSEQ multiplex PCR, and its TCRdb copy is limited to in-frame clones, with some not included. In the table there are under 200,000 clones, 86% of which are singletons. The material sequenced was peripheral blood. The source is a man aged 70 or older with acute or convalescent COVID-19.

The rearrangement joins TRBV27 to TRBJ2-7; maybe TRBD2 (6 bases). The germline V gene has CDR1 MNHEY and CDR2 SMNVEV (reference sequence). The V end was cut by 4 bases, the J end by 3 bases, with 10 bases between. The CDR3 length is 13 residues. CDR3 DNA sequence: TGTGCCAGCAGTTCGGGACTCTACTACGAGCAGTACTTC. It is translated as CASSSGLYYEQYF.

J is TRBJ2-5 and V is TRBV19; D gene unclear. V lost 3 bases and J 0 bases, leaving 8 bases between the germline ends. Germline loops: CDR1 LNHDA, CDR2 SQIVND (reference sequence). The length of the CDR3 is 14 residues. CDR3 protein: CASSIRADQETQYF. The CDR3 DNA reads TGTGCCAGTAGTATCCGCGCGGACCAAGAGACCCAGTACTTC.

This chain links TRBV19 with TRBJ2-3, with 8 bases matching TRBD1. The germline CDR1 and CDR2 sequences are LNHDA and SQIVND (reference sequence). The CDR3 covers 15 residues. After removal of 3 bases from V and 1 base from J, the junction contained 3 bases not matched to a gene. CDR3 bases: TGTGCCAGTAGTATTGCAGGGGGCGGCACAGATACGCAGTATTTT. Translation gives CASSIAGGGTDTQYF.

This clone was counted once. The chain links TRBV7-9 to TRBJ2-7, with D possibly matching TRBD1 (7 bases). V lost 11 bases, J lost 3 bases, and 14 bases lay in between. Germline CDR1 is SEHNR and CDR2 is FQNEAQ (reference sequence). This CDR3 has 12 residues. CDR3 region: CASGQDYYEQYF. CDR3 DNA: TGTGCCTCTGGACAGGACTACTACGAGCAGTACTTC.

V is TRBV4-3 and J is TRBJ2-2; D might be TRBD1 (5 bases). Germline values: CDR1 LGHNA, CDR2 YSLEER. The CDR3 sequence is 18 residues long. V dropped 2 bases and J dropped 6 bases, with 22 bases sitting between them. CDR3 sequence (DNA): TGCGCCAGCAGCCAATCCGTTGGAAACCAGGGTTTTGCCGGGGAGCTGTTTTTT. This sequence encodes CASSQSVGNQGFAGELFF.

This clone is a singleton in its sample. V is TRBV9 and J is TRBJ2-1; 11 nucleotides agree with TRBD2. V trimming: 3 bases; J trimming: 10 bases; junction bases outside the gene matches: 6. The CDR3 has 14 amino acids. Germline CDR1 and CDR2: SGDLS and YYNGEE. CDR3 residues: CASSGTSGPGEQFF. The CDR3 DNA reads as TGTGCCAGCAGCGGGACTAGCGGGCCGGGGGAGCAGTTCTTC.

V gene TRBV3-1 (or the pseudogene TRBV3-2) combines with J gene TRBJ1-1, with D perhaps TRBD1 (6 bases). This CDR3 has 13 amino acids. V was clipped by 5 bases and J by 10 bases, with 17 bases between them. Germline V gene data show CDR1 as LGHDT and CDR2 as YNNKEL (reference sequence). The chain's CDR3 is CASSFNGQSPAFF. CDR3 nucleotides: TGTGCCAGCAGCTTCAACGGACAGTCGCCAGCTTTCTTT.

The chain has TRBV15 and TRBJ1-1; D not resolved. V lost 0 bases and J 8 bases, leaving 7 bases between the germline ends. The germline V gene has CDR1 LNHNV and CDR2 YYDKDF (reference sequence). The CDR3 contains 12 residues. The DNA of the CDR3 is TGTGCCACCAGCAGAGATTTTGAGGAAGCTTTCTTT. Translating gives CATSRDFEEAFF.

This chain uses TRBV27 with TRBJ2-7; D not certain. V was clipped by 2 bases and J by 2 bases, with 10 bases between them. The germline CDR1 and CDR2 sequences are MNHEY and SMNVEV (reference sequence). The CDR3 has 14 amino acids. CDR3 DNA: TGTGCCAGCAGTTTAGGGCTGCCGGCCTACGAGCAGTACTTC. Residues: CASSLGLPAYEQYF.

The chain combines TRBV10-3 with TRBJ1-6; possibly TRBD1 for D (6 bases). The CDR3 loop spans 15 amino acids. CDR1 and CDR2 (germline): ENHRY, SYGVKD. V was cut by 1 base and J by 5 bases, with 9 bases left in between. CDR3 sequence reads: CAISEFRGDNSPLHF. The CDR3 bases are TGTGCCATCAGTGAGTTCAGGGGAGATAATTCACCCCTCCACTTT.

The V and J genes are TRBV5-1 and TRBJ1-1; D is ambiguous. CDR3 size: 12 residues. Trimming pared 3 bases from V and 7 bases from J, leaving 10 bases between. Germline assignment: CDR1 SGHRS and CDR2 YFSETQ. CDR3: CASSSEGGEAFF. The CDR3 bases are TGCGCCAGCAGCTCAGAAGGCGGTGAAGCTTTCTTT. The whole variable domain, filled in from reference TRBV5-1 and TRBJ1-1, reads KAGVTQTPRYLIKTRGQQVTLSCSPISGHRSVSWYQQTPGQGLQFLFEYFSETQRNKGNFPGRFSGRQFSNSRSEMNVSTLELGDSALYLCASSSEGGEAFFGQGTRLTVV.

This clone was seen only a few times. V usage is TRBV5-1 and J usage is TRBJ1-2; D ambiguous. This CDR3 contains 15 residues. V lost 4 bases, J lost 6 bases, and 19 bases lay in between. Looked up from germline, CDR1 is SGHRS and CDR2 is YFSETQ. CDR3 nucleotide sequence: TGCGCCAGCAGCCCCCCCGGAGGAGGGTTGAATGGCTACACCTTC. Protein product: CASSPPGGGLNGYTF.

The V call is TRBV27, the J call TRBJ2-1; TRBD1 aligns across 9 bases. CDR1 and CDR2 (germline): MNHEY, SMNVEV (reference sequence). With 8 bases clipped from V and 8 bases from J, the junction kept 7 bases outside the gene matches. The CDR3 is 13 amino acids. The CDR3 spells CASGGQGGYEQFF. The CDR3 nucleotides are TGTGCCAGCGGGGGACAGGGTGGGTATGAGCAGTTCTTC.

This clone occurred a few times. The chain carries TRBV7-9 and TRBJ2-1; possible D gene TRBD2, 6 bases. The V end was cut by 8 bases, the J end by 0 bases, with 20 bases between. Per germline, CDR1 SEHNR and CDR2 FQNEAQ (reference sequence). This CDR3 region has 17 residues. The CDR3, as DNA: TGTGCCAGCCGGGACTCGGTTCGGGGAAGCTCCTACAATGAGCAGTTCTTC. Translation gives CASRDSVRGSSYNEQFF.

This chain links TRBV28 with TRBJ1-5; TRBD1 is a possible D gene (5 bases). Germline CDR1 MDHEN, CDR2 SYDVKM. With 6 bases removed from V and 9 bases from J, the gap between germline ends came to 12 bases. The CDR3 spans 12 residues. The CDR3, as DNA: TGTGCCAGCAGCCTCGGGGGGGGGCCCCAGCATTTT. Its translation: CASSLGGGPQHF.

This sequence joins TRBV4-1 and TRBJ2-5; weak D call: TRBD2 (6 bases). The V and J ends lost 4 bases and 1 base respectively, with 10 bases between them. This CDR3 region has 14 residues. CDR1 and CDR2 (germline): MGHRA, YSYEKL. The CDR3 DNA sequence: TGCGCCAGCAGCCCTCGACTAGTCCAAGAGACCCAGTACTTC. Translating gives CASSPRLVQETQYF.

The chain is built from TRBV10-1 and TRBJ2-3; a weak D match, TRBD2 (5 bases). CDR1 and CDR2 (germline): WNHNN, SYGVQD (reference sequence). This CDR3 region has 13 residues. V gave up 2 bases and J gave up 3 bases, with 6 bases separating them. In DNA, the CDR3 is TGCGCCAGCAGTGAGACTAGGACAGATACGCAGTATTTT. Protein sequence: CASSETRTDTQYF.

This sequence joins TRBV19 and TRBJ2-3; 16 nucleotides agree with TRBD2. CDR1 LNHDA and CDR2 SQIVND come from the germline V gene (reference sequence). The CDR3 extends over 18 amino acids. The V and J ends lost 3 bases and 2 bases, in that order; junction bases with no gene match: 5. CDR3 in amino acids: CASSIPGLAGGNTDTQYF. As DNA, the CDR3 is TGTGCCAGTAGTATCCCGGGACTAGCGGGAGGGAACACAGATACGCAGTATTTT.

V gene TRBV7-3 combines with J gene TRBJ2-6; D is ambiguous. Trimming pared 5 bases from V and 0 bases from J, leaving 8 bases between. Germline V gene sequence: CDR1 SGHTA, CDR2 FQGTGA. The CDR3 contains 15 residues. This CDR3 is CASSPGSSGANVLTF. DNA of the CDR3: TGTGCCAGCAGCCCAGGATCCTCTGGGGCCAACGTCCTGACTTTC. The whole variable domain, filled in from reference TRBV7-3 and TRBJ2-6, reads GAGVSQTPSNKVTEKGKYVELRCDPISGHTALYWYRQSLGQGPEFLIYFQGTGAADDSGLPNDRFFAVRPEGSVSTLKIQRTERGDSAVYLCASSPGSSGANVLTFGAGSRLTVL.